Sequencing of this T cell receptor beta chain was carried out in a study of early stage breast cancer tumors. Study at large: Of 15 to 20 invasive breast tumors, approximately 11 were hormone receptor-positive, HER2-negative. Study outcomes and limitations: In most of the 16 patients, blood comparison separated tumor from normal breast. Functional markers like CD4, CD8 and FOXP3 were missed in bulk sequencing. Tumors had approximately 2.5-fold higher T cell density than normal breast.

The method was immunoSEQ multiplex PCR; TCRdb's version includes in-frame clones alone and lacks a portion of them. The sample carries about 72,000 clones, approximately 79% recorded once. Worth noting for this clone: Antigen: not known.

V was pared by 11 bases and J by 0 bases, with 8 bases between. The CDR3 is made up of 12 amino acids. The germline CDR1 and CDR2 sequences are MNHEY and SVGAGI. The sample was blood. The genes are TRBV6-5 and TRBJ1-3, with no clear D. The sequence came from a person between 60 and 70 years old with breast cancer. CDR3 sequence reads: CASSNSGNTIYF. CDR3 nucleotide sequence: TGTGCCTCGAGCAACTCTGGAAACACCATATATTTT.